This record concerns one T cell receptor (beta chain) sequence. These data are taken from a study of blood T cell repertoires in COVID-19. As for the study in general: The study drew acute and convalescent COVID-19 samples from the United States, Italy and Spain. T cells, B-cell-depleted T cells, or PBMCs supplied cDNA or gDNA.

This CDR3 comprises 17 residues. V was cut by 0 bases and J by 5 bases, with 19 bases left in between. Germline V gives CDR1 SGHDT, CDR2 YYEEEE. Clones were read by immunoSEQ multiplex PCR, and TCRdb kept only the in-frame ones, dropping some. This sample carries fewer than 300,000 clones, 85% to 90% of them seen once, and the ten largest clones take more than 0.75%. This sequence was found in a man under 40 with acute or convalescent COVID-19. Sequenced: peripheral blood. The V call is TRBV5-6, the J call TRBJ2-3; a weak D match, TRBD2 (5 bases). In DNA, the CDR3 is TGTGCCAGCAGCTTGGTAGAGGGCGGACGGGTGGTAGATACGCAGTATTTT. Its protein product is CASSLVEGGRVVDTQYF.